The 5 T cell receptor beta chains presented below share a single source sample, sequenced in a study of shared clonotypes between healthy human individuals. This table comes from immunoSEQ multiplex PCR, and its TCRdb copy is limited to in-frame clones, with some not included. The sample contains about 1,900,000 clones, about 95% of which appear only once. The naive CD8 population came from CD45RO-negative cells selected for CCR7, without terminally differentiated effector memory CD45RA+ cells. The material sequenced was naive CD8+ T cells sorted from blood. Source of these receptors: a man younger than 35 in good health.

This clone was observed a single time. CDR3 DNA: TGTGCCAGCAGCTTGACGCAGGGGGCTTATTCACCCCTCCACTTT. Its translation is CASSLTQGAYSPLHF. The chain joins TRBV5-8 to TRBJ1-6; the match to TRBD1 covers 8 bases. The CDR3 contains 15 residues. Germline V gene data show CDR1 as SGHTS and CDR2 as YDEGEE. Trimming cost V 1 base and J 8 bases; bases outside gene matches: 5. Variable domain in full (rest from reference TRBV5-8 and TRBJ1-6): EAGVTQSPTHLIKTRGQQATLRCSPISGHTSVYWYQQALGLGLQFLLWYDEGEERNRGNFPPRFSGRQFPNYSSELNVNALELEDSALYLCASSLTQGAYSPLHFGNGTRLTVT.

The genes are TRBV6-1 and TRBJ2-3; D is unclear. Trimming shortened V by 4 bases and J by 4 bases, and 12 bases separated the two germline ends. The CDR3 consists of 14 residues. Germline V gives CDR1 MNHNS, CDR2 SASEGT. For the CDR3, the DNA is TGTGCCAGCAGTGTTCTCGCGGTCGCAGATACGCAGTATTTT. Residues: CASSVLAVADTQYF.

V is TRBV27 and J is TRBJ2-2, with 7 nucleotides matching TRBD1. This CDR3 has 15 residues. Trimming at V came to 8 bases and at J to 2 bases, leaving 8 bases not matched to a gene. From germline, CDR1 is MNHEY and CDR2 SMNVEV (reference sequence). DNA for the CDR3: TGTGCCAGCGGCGCCGGGACAGATAACACCGGGGAGCTGTTTTTT. The encoded protein is CASGAGTDNTGELFF.

This chain connects TRBV30 to TRBJ1-1; D gene unclear. The CDR3 totals 14 residues. Germline V gene lookup returns CDR1 GTSNPN and CDR2 SVGIG (reference sequence). Trimming stripped 3 bases from V and 4 bases from J, with 15 bases between. The CDR3 region is CAWSNGPLGTEAFF. The DNA for the CDR3 is TGTGCCTGGAGCAACGGACCGTTGGGCACTGAAGCTTTCTTT.

This clone was detected once. The chain combines TRBV10-3 with TRBJ1-5; D gene ambiguous. The CDR3 runs 16 residues. Deletions cut 10 bases from V and 5 bases from J, with 24 bases between. Germline CDR1 ENHRY, CDR2 SYGVKD. The CDR3 DNA sequence: TGTGCCACCAAAGGTAGTGATTACTCCGGGGATCAGCCCCAGCATTTT. Protein product: CATKGSDYSGDQPQHF.